This is a list of T cell receptor beta chains from one sample in a study of cytomegalovirus exposure and HLA in healthy donors. Clones were read by immunoSEQ multiplex PCR, and TCRdb kept only the in-frame ones, dropping some. The table shows about 70,000 clones, with approximately 74% occurring only once. The specimen sequenced was PBMCs. These receptors were taken from a man aged 40-50 years in good health and CMV-seropositive. Both conserved end residues are part of each CDR3. D genes are given only for firm matches. Clone sizes are given selectively: once, few, many, or a class where the clone is expanded.

d_call,j_call,v_call,clone_size,cdr3_aa,cdr3_nt
-,TRBJ1-2,TRBV19,few,CASSNFRGDYGYTF,TGTGCCAGTAGCAATTTTCGGGGAGACTATGGCTACACCTTC
-,TRBJ2-7,TRBV2,once,CASSESPRRAPEQYF,TGTGCCAGCAGTGAATCCCCAAGGAGAGCTCCTGAGCAGTACTTC
TRBD2,TRBJ2-1,TRBV7-9,-,CASSPELAGPSYNEQFF,TGTGCCAGCAGCCCGGAACTAGCGGGTCCCTCCTACAATGAGCAGTTCTTC
TRBD2,TRBJ2-3,TRBV7-6,-,CASSLVAGGPDTQYF,TGTGCCAGCAGCTTAGTAGCGGGAGGGCCAGATACGCAGTATTTT
TRBD2,TRBJ2-1,TRBV5-1,few,CASSLGGGAVDNEQFF,TGCGCCAGCAGCTTGGGCGGGGGGGCGGTCGACAATGAGCAGTTCTTC
TRBD1,TRBJ2-5,TRBV10-3,-,CAITEGQGAGETQYF,TGTGCCATCACTGAAGGACAGGGGGCTGGGGAGACCCAGTACTTC
TRBD2,TRBJ2-5,TRBV11-2,few,CASSLRGPSGGETQYF,TGTGCCAGCAGCCTCCGGGGACCTAGCGGGGGGGAGACCCAGTACTTC
TRBD1,TRBJ1-1,TRBV5-4,few,CASRIDRVGEAFF,TGTGCCAGCAGAATAGACAGGGTCGGTGAAGCTTTCTTT
TRBD1,TRBJ2-7,TRBV27,-,CASSLSRDRATFYEQYF,TGTGCCAGCAGTTTATCCAGGGACAGGGCTACCTTCTACGAGCAGTACTTC
TRBD1,TRBJ2-2,TRBV27,-,CASSPGQGLDTGELFF,TGTGCCAGCAGTCCGGGACAGGGGTTGGACACCGGGGAGCTGTTTTTT
-,TRBJ1-2,TRBV6-1,-,CASSSSGIGGYTF,TGTGCCAGCAGCTCTTCGGGGATCGGTGGCTACACCTTC
TRBD1,TRBJ1-4,TRBV9,-,CASSVGGTGNEKLFF,TGTGCCAGCAGCGTAGGTGGGACAGGGAACGAAAAACTGTTTTTT
TRBD2,TRBJ2-7,TRBV15,-,CATGTSGTAPYEQYF,TGTGCCACCGGGACTAGCGGGACAGCACCCTACGAGCAGTACTTC
-,TRBJ1-2,TRBV6-5,-,CASSYSSGDYGYTF,TGTGCCAGCAGTTACTCATCAGGGGACTATGGCTACACCTTC
TRBD1,TRBJ2-1,TRBV19,once,CASSIGQGNEQFF,TGTGCCAGTAGTATTGGACAGGGGAATGAGCAGTTCTTC
-,TRBJ2-3,TRBV2,-,CASKLARTTDTQYF,TGTGCCAGCAAACTAGCCAGAACCACAGATACGCAGTATTTT
TRBD1,TRBJ1-3,TRBV30,-,CAWSAQTGVGNTIYF,TGTGCCTGGAGTGCCCAGACAGGGGTGGGAAACACCATATATTTT
TRBD2,TRBJ2-3,TRBV6-1,few,CASSLSGTSTDTQYF,TGTGCCAGCAGTCTTAGCGGGACTAGCACAGATACGCAGTATTTT
-,TRBJ2-1,TRBV5-1,few,CASRETGVDEQFF,TGCGCCAGCCGTGAGACAGGTGTTGATGAGCAGTTCTTC
-,TRBJ1-1,TRBV15,-,CATSRGRLAGSGRNTEAFF,TGTGCCACCAGCAGAGGGCGTCTGGCAGGATCAGGAAGGAACACTGAAGCTTTCTTT
-,TRBJ1-1,TRBV6-5,-,CASSLGHNTEAFF,TGTGCCAGCAGCCTGGGCCACAACACTGAAGCTTTCTTT
-,TRBJ2-1,TRBV4-2,-,CASSQTSSEQFF,TGTGCCAGCAGCCAAACTAGCTCTGAGCAGTTCTTC
TRBD1,TRBJ1-5,TRBV27,-,CASSLFVGGNQNQPQHF,TGTGCCAGCAGTTTATTTGTAGGGGGCAACCAGAATCAGCCCCAGCATTTT
-,TRBJ2-7,TRBV15,once,CATRSGQTPPYEQYF,TGTGCCACCCGCTCGGGACAAACACCACCCTACGAGCAGTACTTC